The 19 T cell receptor beta chains in this list originate from one sample, sequenced in a study of shared clonotypes between healthy human individuals (dated by TCRdb to between 2020 and 2021). Receptors were amplified or captured by the immunoSEQ multiplex PCR assay. This is the immuneACCESS table as TCRdb keeps it, with only in-frame sequences that have V and J called. A part of the clones is gone; compared with another copy, unresolved V genes explain less than half, and the rest is unexplained. The sample contains 550,000 to 700,000 clones, approximately 73% of them found a single time. The ten most abundant clones make up roughly 1.9% of the sample. The sample consisted of memory CD4+ T cells sorted from blood. This specimen's cell subset or site label, interpreted: CD45RA-negative fraction. These receptors were taken from a woman in her 30s in good health.

This clone was seen just once. This chain joins TRBV10-3 and TRBJ1-2; D is ambiguous. V lost 10 bases and J 9 bases, leaving 9 bases between the germline ends. The length of the CDR3 is 9 residues. The germline V gene encodes CDR1 ENHRY and CDR2 SYGVKD. For the CDR3, the DNA is TGTGCCACAGCCCAATGCTACACCTTC. Its translation: CATAQCYTF.

This sequence joins TRBV28 and TRBJ2-3, with 8 bases aligning to TRBD2. Germline assignment: CDR1 MDHEN and CDR2 SYDVKM. The CDR3 loop spans 13 amino acids. V trimming: 6 bases; J trimming: 7 bases; junction bases outside the gene matches: 6. CDR3 DNA sequence: TGTGCCAGCAGAGCGGGAGTGACAAATACGCAGTATTTT. It yields the protein CASRAGVTNTQYF. Based on the CDR3 plus reference TRBV28 and TRBJ2-3, the full variable domain is DVKVTQSSRYLVKRTGEKVFLECVQDMDHENMFWYRQDPGLGLRLIYFSYDVKMKEKGDIPEGYSVSREKKERFSLILESASTNQTSMYLCASRAGVTNTQYFGPGTRLTVL.

The chain links TRBV6-1 to TRBJ1-3; unclear D gene. The CDR3 length is 15 residues. CDR1 is MNHNS and CDR2 is SASEGT in the germline V gene. The V and J ends lost 3 bases and 0 bases respectively, with 9 bases between them. As DNA, the CDR3 is TGTGCCAGCAGTGACTCACAGTCCTCTGGAAACACCATATATTTT. It is translated as CASSDSQSSGNTIYF.

This clone came up a few times. The V call is TRBV19, the J call TRBJ2-3; the match to TRBD1 covers 9 bases. The CDR3 consists of 15 residues. V shed 3 bases and J 1 base; nucleotides not matched to a gene: 2. CDR1 is LNHDA, CDR2 SQIVND, per germline (reference sequence). The CDR3 nucleotides are TGTGCCAGTAGTATGTGGACAGGGGGCACAGATACGCAGTATTTT. Amino acids: CASSMWTGGTDTQYF. The entire variable domain, with the rest obtained from reference TRBV19 and TRBJ2-3, is as follows: DGGITQSPKYLFRKEGQNVTLSCEQNLNHDAMYWYRQDPGQGLRLIYYSQIVNDFQKGDIAEGYSVSREKKESFPLTVTSAQKNPTAFYLCASSMWTGGTDTQYFGPGTRLTVL.

The chain employs TRBV25-1 and TRBJ2-5; 10 positions match TRBD1. Germline CDR1 is MGHDK and CDR2 is SYGVNS. V gave up 2 bases and J gave up 9 bases; unmatched junction bases: 9. There are 15 residues in the CDR3. For the CDR3, the DNA is TGTGCCAGCAGTGAACGGACAGGGGGTTCCCTGGCCCAGTACTTC. This encodes CASSERTGGSLAQYF.

The chain joins TRBV28 to TRBJ1-2; no clear D. V was trimmed by 4 bases and J by 5 bases, leaving 14 bases between them. The germline gives CDR1 MDHEN, CDR2 SYDVKM. This CDR3 contains 14 residues. CDR3 DNA: TGTGCCAGCAGTTCGGGCCGGCGGGGATATGGCTACACCTTC. It is translated as CASSSGRRGYGYTF.

Only a few counts were recorded for this clone. The same CDR3 is also encoded by other DNA sequences in this sample. The rearrangement links TRBV10-1 to TRBJ2-3; no definite D call. The germline V gene has CDR1 WNHNN and CDR2 SYGVQD (reference sequence). Trimming cost V 5 bases and J 3 bases, with 6 bases left between them. The CDR3 runs to 12 residues. CDR3 bases: TGCGCCAGCAGTTACTCGACAGATACGCAGTATTTT. This codes for CASSYSTDTQYF.

As for this clone: Other DNA sequences of this sample code for an identical CDR3. The chain uses TRBV5-1 and TRBJ2-2, with 10 bases that match TRBD1. CDR1 and CDR2 (germline): SGHRS, YFSETQ. The CDR3 sequence is 15 residues long. With V trimmed by 0 bases and J by 4 bases, 0 bases remained unmatched. The CDR3 loop is CASSLGTGGTGELFF. The CDR3 coding sequence is TGCGCCAGCAGCTTGGGGACAGGGGGCACCGGGGAGCTGTTTTTT.

Of note for this clone: One junction end disagrees with the germline gene, perhaps due to a read error. J is TRBJ2-1 and V is TRBV2, with a possible D match to TRBD2 (6 bases). The CDR3 runs 14 residues. CDR1 and CDR2 from the germline V gene are SNHLY and FYNNEI. CDR3 sequence: CASRREERNNEQFF. The CDR3 coding sequence is TGTGCCAGCAGGAGGGAGGAGCGGAACAATGAGCAATTCTTC.

The chain joins TRBV25-1 to TRBJ2-1; D not resolved. The germline V and J ends were trimmed by 1 base and 5 bases, with 21 bases remaining between them. CDR3 length: 18 amino acids. CDR1 is MGHDK and CDR2 is SYGVNS in the germline V gene. The CDR3, as DNA: TGTGCCAGCAGTGAATCCCGAAGGCAAGCCCGGGTCAACAATGAGCAGTTCTTC. Protein sequence: CASSESRRQARVNNEQFF.

The genes are TRBV2 and TRBJ2-3; D remains unclear. The V end was cut by 5 bases, the J end by 4 bases, with 4 bases between. In germline, CDR1 is SNHLY, CDR2 FYNNEI. The CDR3 is 11 amino acids. CDR3 nucleotide sequence: TGTGCCAGCAGTTACTCAGATACGCAGTATTTT. This codes for CASSYSDTQYF.

This clone has only one observation. CDR3 sequence (DNA): TGTGCCACCAGCAAGGACAGGGGAACTGGAAACACCATATATTTT. It codes for CATSKDRGTGNTIYF. J is TRBJ1-3 and V is TRBV15; 9 nucleotides align to TRBD1. CDR1 and CDR2 (germline): LNHNV, YYDKDF (reference sequence). The J segment lost 2 bases and the V segment lost 4 bases, leaving 3 bases of the junction unmatched. The CDR3 covers 15 residues. The full variable domain, with the rest looked up from reference TRBV15 and TRBJ1-3, is DAMVIQNPRYQVTQFGKPVTLSCSQTLNHNVMYWYQQKSSQAPKLLFHYYDKDFNNEADTPDNFQSRRPNTSFCFLDIRSPGLGDTAMYLCATSKDRGTGNTIYFGEGSWLTVV.

In this sample, this clone turned up a few times. The chain is built from TRBV9 and TRBJ2-5, with D maybe TRBD1 (5 bases). Trimming cost V 0 bases and J 5 bases, with 14 bases left between them. The CDR3 is 15 residues long. Germline V gene sequence: CDR1 SGDLS, CDR2 YYNGEE. The CDR3 DNA reads as TGTGCCAGCAGCGTAGAGGCAGGGCAGTGGGAGACCCAGTACTTC. Translated: CASSVEAGQWETQYF. Combining the CDR3 with reference TRBV9 and TRBJ2-5 gives the whole variable domain DSGVTQTPKHLITATGQRVTLRCSPRSGDLSVYWYQQSLDQGLQFLIQYYNGEERAKGNILERFSAQQFPDLHSELNLSSLELGDSALYFCASSVEAGQWETQYFGPGTRLLVL.

The chain employs TRBV9 and TRBJ1-3; D perhaps matches TRBD1 (5 bases). Germline lookup yields CDR1 SGDLS and CDR2 YYNGEE. CDR3 length: 15 residues. The V gene lost 3 bases and the J gene lost 0 bases, with 10 bases spanning the gap. The CDR3 sequence: CASSDRTSSGNTIYF. The CDR3 DNA is TGTGCCAGCAGCGACAGGACGTCCTCTGGAAACACCATATATTTT.

V is TRBV29-1 and J is TRBJ2-3, with D perhaps assigned TRBD1 or TRBD2 (6 bases each). Germline V gene lookup returns CDR1 SQVTM and CDR2 ANQGSEA. The CDR3 is made up of 17 amino acids. V was clipped by 6 bases and J by 9 bases, with 31 bases between them. For the CDR3, the DNA is TGCAGCGTACGAGGGGGGAAAAGGGATTTAGGACCCCAAACGCAGTATTTT. Protein sequence: CSVRGGKRDLGPQTQYF.

This clone was seen a single time. The chain has TRBV5-5 and TRBJ1-5; TRBD1 is a possible D gene (5 bases). Germline CDR1 and CDR2: SGHKS and YYEKEE (reference sequence). CDR3 length equals 14 residues. Trimming took off 4 bases at V and 9 bases at J, with 17 bases between the two ends. CDR3 loop: CASSPDSFSGPQHF. In DNA form, the CDR3 reads TGTGCCAGCAGCCCCGACAGTTTTTCCGGGCCCCAGCATTTT.

V and J are TRBV10-2 and TRBJ2-3, with 9 nucleotides matching TRBD1. The junction had 4 bases not matched to a gene; V was cut back by 0 bases and J by 0 bases. The CDR3 runs 17 residues. Per the germline V gene, CDR1 is WSHSY and CDR2 is SAAADI. The CDR3 loop reads CASSESRTGGSTDTQYF. CDR3 DNA sequence: TGCGCCAGCAGTGAGTCCCGAACAGGGGGCAGCACAGATACGCAGTATTTT.

A word on this clone: Other nucleotide sequences from this sample produce the same CDR3. V usage is TRBV5-1 and J usage is TRBJ2-5; D unclear. V was trimmed by 4 bases and J by 0 bases, leaving 7 bases between them. CDR3 length: 13 amino acids. The V gene's germline CDR1 is SGHRS and CDR2 YFSETQ. For the CDR3, the DNA is TGCGCCAGCAGCCTGGCGTACCAAGAGACCCAGTACTTC. It translates to CASSLAYQETQYF.

This clone appeared a single time. The rearrangement joins TRBV6-5 to TRBJ2-2; TRBD1 matches at 9 bases. This CDR3 is 15 amino acids long. The germline gives CDR1 MNHEY, CDR2 SVGAGI. V lost 4 bases to trimming and J lost 7 bases; unmatched junction nucleotides: 7. CDR3 loop: CASSSRDRAVGELFF. CDR3 DNA: TGTGCCAGCAGTTCCCGGGACAGGGCTGTCGGGGAGCTGTTTTTT.